The rows below give T cell receptor beta chains drawn from one sample of a study of shared clonotypes between healthy human individuals. Repertoires were generated with immunoSEQ multiplex PCR, while TCRdb's copy carries only in-frame clones and drops some. Of about 770,000 clones in the sample, roughly two thirds are singletons; the top ten hold around 1.8%. The specimen sequenced was memory CD4+ T cells sorted from blood. These receptors came from a woman aged 25 to 45 in good health. Both conserved end residues are part of each CDR3. Each record gives: V gene, clone size, J gene, D gene, CDR3 protein, CDR3 DNA. The D gene is left open where the match is weak. Rows give clone size only sometimes, using once, few, many, or a class for an expanded clone.

V: TRBV13; size: NA; J: TRBJ2-7; D: NA; CDR3: CASSLMGGGLSYEQYF; DNA: TGTGCCAGCAGCTTGATGGGAGGGGGGCTGTCCTACGAGCAGTACTTC
V: TRBV11-2; size: NA; J: TRBJ2-1; D: TRBD2; CDR3: CASSSVTGRYNEQFF; DNA: TGTGCCAGCAGCTCGGTAACCGGGAGGTACAATGAGCAGTTCTTC
V: TRBV5-4; size: NA; J: TRBJ2-7; D: NA; CDR3: CASSFWRNEQYF; DNA: TGTGCCAGCAGCTTTTGGAGGAACGAGCAGTACTTC
V: TRBV7-7; size: NA; J: TRBJ2-1; D: NA; CDR3: CASSKNAGQGSYNEQFF; DNA: TGTGCCAGCAGCAAGAATGCGGGGCAGGGATCCTACAATGAGCAGTTCTTC
V: TRBV5-4; size: NA; J: TRBJ2-1; D: NA; CDR3: CASSHPSRGRVF; DNA: TGTGCCAGCAGCCACCCTAGCCGGGGTAGGGTCTTC
V: TRBV11-2; size: once; J: TRBJ1-3; D: NA; CDR3: CASSLAGDGNTIYF; DNA: TGTGCCAGCAGCTTAGCAGGGGACGGAAACACCATATATTTT
V: TRBV7-2; size: few; J: TRBJ2-3; D: NA; CDR3: CASSPSPWAESGTQYF; DNA: TGTGCCAGCAGCCCGAGTCCCTGGGCGGAGTCAGGTACGCAGTATTTT
V: TRBV7-9; size: NA; J: TRBJ2-7; D: NA; CDR3: CASSRGQNSYEQYF; DNA: TGTGCCAGCAGCAGGGGCCAGAACTCCTACGAGCAGTACTTC
V: TRBV19; size: once; J: TRBJ2-5; D: NA; CDR3: CASSEQPQETQYF; DNA: TGTGCCAGTAGTGAACAGCCACAAGAGACCCAGTACTTC
V: TRBV6-6; size: NA; J: TRBJ2-7; D: NA; CDR3: CASSYWGSSNEQYF; DNA: TGTGCCAGCAGTTACTGGGGCAGTTCGAACGAGCAGTACTTC
V: TRBV19; size: NA; J: TRBJ2-7; D: TRBD1; CDR3: CASSSRDRGVEQYF; DNA: TGTGCCAGTAGTAGTCGGGACAGGGGAGTCGAGCAGTACTTC
V: TRBV11-2; size: once; J: TRBJ2-3; D: NA; CDR3: CASSLGGDTQYF; DNA: TGTGCCAGCAGCTTAGGGGGGGATACGCAGTATTTT
V: TRBV2; size: NA; J: TRBJ1-5; D: NA; CDR3: CASSGNTGDQPQHF; DNA: TGTGCCAGCAGTGGTAACACGGGAGATCAGCCCCAGCATTTT
V: TRBV6-1; size: NA; J: TRBJ1-1; D: TRBD1; CDR3: CASTGGSFVDTEAFF; DNA: TGTGCCAGTACAGGGGGCTCCTTTGTGGACACTGAAGCTTTCTTT
V: TRBV2; size: few; J: TRBJ1-5; D: NA; CDR3: CASSSFDQPQHF; DNA: TGTGCCAGCTCTTCATTCGATCAGCCCCAGCATTTT
V: TRBV5-1; size: NA; J: TRBJ2-1; D: TRBD1; CDR3: CASSRQGYNEQFF; DNA: TGCGCCAGCAGCAGACAGGGCTACAATGAGCAGTTCTTC
V: TRBV13; size: few; J: TRBJ1-1; D: NA; CDR3: CASSLQGITGVNTEAFF; DNA: TGTGCCAGCAGCTTACAGGGAATTACAGGAGTGAACACTGAAGCTTTCTTT
V: TRBV5-1; size: NA; J: TRBJ1-1; D: NA; CDR3: CASSNGAGLGTEAFF; DNA: TGCGCCAGCAGCAACGGGGCAGGCTTGGGCACTGAAGCTTTCTTT
V: TRBV10-3; size: NA; J: TRBJ1-2; D: NA; CDR3: CAITRTALYGYTF; DNA: TGTGCCATCACCCGGACAGCCCTCTATGGCTACACCTTC
V: TRBV5-1; size: many; J: TRBJ2-3; D: NA; CDR3: CASSFTWTEPRGAQYF; DNA: TGCGCCAGCAGCTTTACTTGGACAGAGCCCCGGGGGGCGCAGTATTTT
V: TRBV6-1; size: NA; J: TRBJ1-1; D: NA; CDR3: CASSESRNTEAFF; DNA: TGTGCCAGCAGTGAAAGCCGGAACACTGAAGCTTTCTTT
V: TRBV27; size: NA; J: TRBJ1-2; D: NA; CDR3: CASPGRDYGYTF; DNA: TGTGCCAGCCCCGGGAGAGACTATGGCTACACCTTC
V: TRBV28; size: NA; J: TRBJ2-3; D: NA; CDR3: CASSLAGWTDTQYF; DNA: TGTGCCAGCAGTTTAGCGGGGTGGACAGATACGCAGTATTTT
V: TRBV29-1; size: NA; J: TRBJ2-3; D: TRBD1; CDR3: CSTPTGDTDTQYF; DNA: TGCAGCACCCCGACAGGGGACACAGATACGCAGTATTTT
V: TRBV11-2; size: NA; J: TRBJ2-2; D: TRBD1; CDR3: CASSLETGGRTGELFF; DNA: TGTGCCAGCAGCTTGGAGACAGGGGGGAGAACCGGGGAGCTGTTTTTT
V: TRBV7-2; size: NA; J: TRBJ1-3; D: NA; CDR3: CASSPPTGPGNTIYF; DNA: TGTGCCAGCAGCCCACCCACAGGGCCTGGAAACACCATATATTTT
V: TRBV6-6; size: NA; J: TRBJ2-7; D: TRBD1; CDR3: CASSYSEQGALEQYF; DNA: TGTGCCAGCAGTTACTCGGAGCAGGGGGCGCTTGAGCAGTACTTC
V: TRBV6-5; size: NA; J: TRBJ1-2; D: NA; CDR3: CASSYGAGSGYTF; DNA: TGTGCCAGCAGTTACGGGGCAGGGTCTGGCTACACCTTC
V: TRBV5-1; size: few; J: TRBJ1-4; D: NA; CDR3: CASSVDSTNEKLFF; DNA: TGCGCCAGCAGCGTGGACAGTACTAATGAAAAACTGTTTTTT
V: TRBV6-6; size: NA; J: TRBJ1-5; D: NA; CDR3: CASSNNQPQHF; DNA: TGTGCCAGCAGTAACAATCAGCCCCAGCATTTT
V: TRBV28; size: NA; J: TRBJ2-1; D: TRBD2; CDR3: CASLSHGLDDEQFF; DNA: TGTGCCAGCCTTTCGCACGGACTAGATGATGAGCAGTTCTTC
V: TRBV10-3; size: NA; J: TRBJ2-2; D: TRBD2; CDR3: CAISEQKTSGNTGELFF; DNA: TGTGCCATCAGTGAGCAGAAGACTAGCGGAAACACCGGGGAGCTGTTTTTT
V: TRBV11-2; size: NA; J: TRBJ2-7; D: NA; CDR3: CASSWGGTYEQYF; DNA: TGTGCCAGCAGCTGGGGCGGTACCTACGAGCAGTACTTC
V: TRBV19; size: few; J: TRBJ1-5; D: NA; CDR3: CASRLDGNQPQHF; DNA: TGTGCCAGTAGGCTGGACGGCAATCAGCCCCAGCATTTT
V: TRBV6-6; size: NA; J: TRBJ2-2; D: NA; CDR3: CASSTGTGNTGELFF; DNA: TGTGCCAGCAGTACCGGGACGGGGAACACCGGGGAGCTGTTTTTT
V: TRBV7-6; size: NA; J: TRBJ1-1; D: TRBD1; CDR3: CASSLGTVNTEAFF; DNA: TGTGCCAGCAGCTTGGGGACAGTGAACACTGAAGCTTTCTTT
V: TRBV15; size: once; J: TRBJ2-5; D: NA; CDR3: CATSRAPHDPSETQYF; DNA: TGTGCCACCAGCAGAGCCCCCCACGATCCCTCGGAGACCCAGTACTTC
V: TRBV28; size: NA; J: TRBJ1-3; D: NA; CDR3: CASSFSRDSGNTIYF; DNA: TGTGCCAGCAGTTTTTCCAGGGACTCTGGAAACACCATATATTTT
V: TRBV5-1; size: few; J: TRBJ1-2; D: TRBD1; CDR3: CASSLAPQTGDYGYTF; DNA: TGCGCCAGCAGCTTGGCCCCCCAGACAGGGGACTATGGCTACACCTTC
V: TRBV5-1; size: NA; J: TRBJ1-2; D: NA; CDR3: CASSVQGGSYGYTF; DNA: TGCGCCAGCAGCGTCCAGGGTGGATCCTATGGCTACACCTTC
V: TRBV7-2; size: NA; J: TRBJ2-7; D: NA; CDR3: CASTDRSYEQYF; DNA: TGTGCCAGCACCGACAGGAGCTACGAGCAGTACTTC
V: TRBV7-3; size: NA; J: TRBJ2-1; D: NA; CDR3: CASSLDGYNEQFF; DNA: TGTGCCAGCAGCTTAGATGGATACAATGAGCAGTTCTTC
V: TRBV19; size: NA; J: TRBJ2-3; D: NA; CDR3: CASSIQLSDTQYF; DNA: TGTGCCAGTAGTATACAGCTATCAGATACGCAGTATTTT
V: TRBV11-3; size: NA; J: TRBJ2-3; D: TRBD2; CDR3: CASSLGSRLAGGPSTDTQYF; DNA: TGTGCCAGCAGCTTAGGGTCGCGGCTAGCGGGAGGGCCTAGCACAGATACGCAGTATTTT
V: TRBV7-9; size: NA; J: TRBJ2-7; D: TRBD2; CDR3: CATAVGGSGRYEQYF; DNA: TGTGCCACCGCAGTAGGGGGAAGCGGGAGATACGAGCAGTACTTC
V: TRBV28; size: many; J: TRBJ2-7; D: TRBD1; CDR3: CASSLMGQTYEQYF; DNA: TGTGCCAGCAGTTTAATGGGACAGACCTACGAGCAGTACTTC
V: TRBV20-1; size: few; J: TRBJ2-1; D: NA; CDR3: CSVNQQFF; DNA: TGCAGTGTCAACCAGCAGTTCTTC
V: TRBV29-1; size: NA; J: TRBJ2-1; D: TRBD1; CDR3: CSVVWITGTDTYNEQFF; DNA: TGCAGCGTTGTATGGATAACCGGGACAGACACCTACAATGAGCAGTTCTTC
V: TRBV6-7; size: NA; J: TRBJ1-5; D: NA; CDR3: CASTRTANQPQHF; DNA: TGTGCCAGCACACGGACAGCAAATCAGCCCCAGCATTTT
V: TRBV5-1; size: NA; J: TRBJ2-2; D: TRBD1; CDR3: CASSRDRVETTGELFF; DNA: TGCGCCAGCAGCCGGGACAGGGTTGAGACTACCGGGGAGCTGTTTTTT
V: TRBV6-1; size: NA; J: TRBJ1-5; D: NA; CDR3: CASRIDSLNQPQHF; DNA: TGTGCCAGCAGGATCGACAGTCTTAATCAGCCCCAGCATTTT
V: TRBV25-1; size: NA; J: TRBJ2-1; D: NA; CDR3: CASRPGQAGIYNEQFF; DNA: TGTGCCAGCAGGCCTGGACAGGCGGGAATTTACAATGAGCAGTTCTTC
V: TRBV5-1; size: once; J: TRBJ1-3; D: NA; CDR3: CASSQGTAGNTIYF; DNA: TGCGCCAGCAGCCAAGGGACGGCCGGAAACACCATATATTTT
V: TRBV6-1; size: few; J: TRBJ2-7; D: NA; CDR3: CASTQIALLTYEQYF; DNA: TGTGCCAGCACGCAAATAGCCCTCCTTACCTACGAGCAGTACTTC
V: TRBV2; size: NA; J: TRBJ2-1; D: TRBD2; CDR3: CASRGLAGGYNEQFF; DNA: TGTGCCAGCAGGGGACTAGCGGGAGGGTACAATGAGCAGTTCTTC